These T cell receptor beta chains were read from a single sample in a study of cytomegalovirus exposure and HLA in healthy donors. TCRdb's copy holds only in-frame clones and misses some; the assay was immunoSEQ multiplex PCR. The sample records roughly 140,000 clones, 50% to 75% being singletons. Source material: PBMCs. The source of these receptors is a woman between 55 and 75 years old in good health and CMV-seropositive. The CDR3 runs from the conserved cysteine through the conserved F or W. D genes are given only for firm matches. Where a row states a size, it is once, few, many or the class of an expanded clone; other rows omit it.

v_gene	abundance	d_gene	j_gene	CDR3nt	CDR3aa
TRBV7-2	few	TRBD1	TRBJ2-2	TGTGCCAGCAGTCCAGACAGGGGGCAGGGAGGGGAGCTGTTTTTT	CASSPDRGQGGELFF
TRBV9	-	-	TRBJ1-3	TGTGCCAGCAGCGCCAGGGGTGCTGGAAACACCATATATTTT	CASSARGAGNTIYF
TRBV7-9	-	-	TRBJ2-1	TGTGCCAGCAGCTTCGTTTTGGGGGGCTCCTACAATGAGCAGTTCTTC	CASSFVLGGSYNEQFF
TRBV7-2	few	-	TRBJ1-4	TGTGCCAGCAGCTTAAACAGGGCTACTAATGAAAAACTGTTTTTT	CASSLNRATNEKLFF
TRBV5-1	-	-	TRBJ1-2	TGCGCCAGCAGCCGAGCGGGGAACGATCCTGGCTACACCTTC	CASSRAGNDPGYTF
TRBV7-2	-	-	TRBJ2-3	TGTGCCAGCAGCCCCCAAGCGGTGGGCACAGATACGCAGTATTTT	CASSPQAVGTDTQYF
TRBV19	few	-	TRBJ2-7	TGTGCCAGTAGTACCAGGGGAGGGGAGCAGTACTTC	CASSTRGGEQYF
TRBV18	few	TRBD1	TRBJ1-2	TGTGCCAGCCACGGACAGGGTGTATATGGCTACACCTTC	CASHGQGVYGYTF
TRBV7-2	-	-	TRBJ2-1	TGTGCCAGCAGCTTAGGTCCGGGAGAAAGGGAGCAGTTCTTC	CASSLGPGEREQFF
TRBV5-4	-	TRBD2	TRBJ2-1	TGTGCCAGCAGCTTTTGGACTAGCGGGACCGTAGGTGAGCAGTTCTTC	CASSFWTSGTVGEQFF
TRBV5-1	-	TRBD2	TRBJ2-7	TGCGCCAGCAGCGGGGTGGGAGGGAGCGAGCAGTACTTC	CASSGVGGSEQYF
TRBV4-1	-	-	TRBJ2-4	TGCGCCAGCAGCCAAGATGCTGGACTAGCCAAAAACATTCAGTACTTC	CASSQDAGLAKNIQYF
TRBV28	few	-	TRBJ1-3	TGTGCCAGCAGTCCCGGAGGAGGTGGAAACACCATATATTTT	CASSPGGGGNTIYF
TRBV15	-	-	TRBJ2-5	TGTGCCACCAGCAGAGACCCCCGAAGGGGGGAGACCCAGTACTTC	CATSRDPRRGETQYF
TRBV27	-	-	TRBJ2-7	TGTGCCAGCAGTATTGGTGCTAGCTACGAGCAGTACTTC	CASSIGASYEQYF
TRBV5-1	-	-	TRBJ1-1	TGCGCCAGCAGCTTTACCCCGGGGGGTGGGACTGAAGCTTTCTTT	CASSFTPGGGTEAFF
TRBV28	-	-	TRBJ1-1	TGTGCCAGCAGTTTGGGGGCTTGGGGCGAAGCTTTCTTT	CASSLGAWGEAFF
TRBV5-1	-	-	TRBJ2-5	TGCGCCAGCAGACAGGACCCGCCCCAAGAGACCCAGTACTTC	CASRQDPPQETQYF
TRBV21-1	-	-	TRBJ2-5	TGTGCCAGCAGCAAGCTACTAGCGGGAGGAGAGACCCAGTACTTC	CASSKLLAGGETQYF
TRBV19	few	-	TRBJ2-2	TGTGCCAGTAGTTCCCGGGCCAGCGGGTTGGACACCGGGGAGCTGTTTTTT	CASSSRASGLDTGELFF
TRBV5-1	few	-	TRBJ1-1	TGCGCCAGCAGCCCCACCGGGACAATGAACACTGAAGCTTTCTTT	CASSPTGTMNTEAFF
TRBV6-5	-	TRBD1	TRBJ2-3	TGTGCCAGCACGGGGACAGGGGTTGATACGCAGTATTTT	CASTGTGVDTQYF
TRBV28	-	TRBD1	TRBJ2-7	TGTGCCAGCAGCGCTCCGGGACAGGGACCCTACGAGCAGTACTTC	CASSAPGQGPYEQYF
TRBV4-1	-	-	TRBJ1-2	TGCGCCAGCAGCCAAGATGAGGGGGGGCGCGTCTATGGCTACACCTTC	CASSQDEGGRVYGYTF
TRBV28	-	TRBD1	TRBJ2-7	TGTGCCAGCAGTTTAGAGGGGGCCCCGGGCTACGAGCAGTACTTC	CASSLEGAPGYEQYF
TRBV2	few	-	TRBJ1-1	TGTGCCAGCCAGGATAACTGGGACACTGAAGCTTTCTTT	CASQDNWDTEAFF
TRBV5-4	-	-	TRBJ2-7	TGTGCCAGCAGCTTGGGCGACAGTCCACTTGTCGAGCAGTACTTC	CASSLGDSPLVEQYF
TRBV19	-	-	TRBJ1-4	TGTGCCAGTAGTATTTCCGCGGAGGGTCGGGGACTGTTTTTT	CASSISAEGRGLFF
TRBV28	-	-	TRBJ2-5	TGTGCCAGCAGTTTAAGTACAGCCTTGGGGACCCAGTACTTC	CASSLSTALGTQYF
TRBV28	-	-	TRBJ1-1	TGTGCCAGCAAGCAGACACAGTTAACAGCAGCTTTCTTT	CASKQTQLTAAFF
TRBV28	-	TRBD1	TRBJ2-1	TGTGCCAGCAGCCAAACACCGGGACAGGGGGCCTTTGAGCAGTTCTTC	CASSQTPGQGAFEQFF
TRBV7-2	once	-	TRBJ1-5	TGTGCCAGCAGCTTAACCGTCCAGATGAGCAATCAGCCCCAGCATTTT	CASSLTVQMSNQPQHF
TRBV5-1	-	-	TRBJ2-7	TGCGCCAGCAGCTTGGCCGCCCAGGGCGACGAGCAGTACTTC	CASSLAAQGDEQYF
TRBV19	-	-	TRBJ1-1	TGTGCCAGTAGTATCCAGGGTGGGGATACTGAAGCTTTCTTT	CASSIQGGDTEAFF
TRBV19	-	TRBD1	TRBJ1-1	TGTGCCAGTAGTATAGGGACAGGCCCCTGGGAAGCTTTCTTT	CASSIGTGPWEAFF
TRBV28	once	TRBD1	TRBJ2-7	TGTGCCAGCAGTTTAAGGGACAGGGACCTGAGGGAGCAGTACTTC	CASSLRDRDLREQYF
TRBV7-2	few	-	TRBJ2-7	TGTGCCAGCAGCTCCTCTCCCTACGAGCAGTACTTC	CASSSSPYEQYF
TRBV19	few	-	TRBJ1-1	TGTGCCAGTAGTATACCAGCGTCGAACACTGAAGCTTTCTTT	CASSIPASNTEAFF
TRBV30	-	TRBD1	TRBJ1-1	TGTGCCTGGGGACAGGGATCGGGCACTGAAGCTTTCTTT	CAWGQGSGTEAFF
TRBV5-1	few	-	TRBJ2-1	TGCGCCAGCAGCGCCCCGGGGGGCCTGGGGAATGAGCAGTTCTTC	CASSAPGGLGNEQFF
TRBV11-2	-	TRBD1	TRBJ2-5	TGTGCCAGCAGCTTCGAACCGGGACAGGGTAGAGAGACCCAGTACTTC	CASSFEPGQGRETQYF
TRBV27	-	TRBD2	TRBJ2-7	TGTGCCAGCAGCCCAGGGACTAGCGGTTCCTACGAGCAGTACTTC	CASSPGTSGSYEQYF
TRBV18	-	-	TRBJ2-7	TGTGCCAGCTCCCTTGCCGGGCTCGGGAGCTACGAGCAGTACTTC	CASSLAGLGSYEQYF
TRBV11-2	-	-	TRBJ1-6	TGTGCCAGCGGGGGGGCGAATTCACCCCTCCACTTT	CASGGANSPLHF
TRBV18	few	-	TRBJ2-7	TGTGCCAGCTCACCGGCCGAGGGACAGTACTTC	CASSPAEGQYF
TRBV4-2	-	TRBD2	TRBJ2-3	TGTGCCAGCAGCCAAGATCCGGGACTAGCGGAAAGCACAGATACGCAGTATTTT	CASSQDPGLAESTDTQYF
TRBV5-1	-	-	TRBJ2-1	TGCGCCAGCAGCTTGATGACGGGAGAGTCCTACAATGAGCAGTTCTTC	CASSLMTGESYNEQFF
TRBV9	-	-	TRBJ2-7	TGTGCCAGCAGCGTAGGGAGCGCGAGCTCCTACGAGCAGTACTTC	CASSVGSASSYEQYF
TRBV9	-	-	TRBJ1-1	TGTGCCAGCAGCTTCGGACAGCAGAACACTGAAGCTTTCTTT	CASSFGQQNTEAFF
TRBV7-2	-	TRBD2	TRBJ2-7	TGTGCCAGCAACCTCCCGGCGGGGGGAGGGGGGTACGAGCAGTACTTC	CASNLPAGGGGYEQYF